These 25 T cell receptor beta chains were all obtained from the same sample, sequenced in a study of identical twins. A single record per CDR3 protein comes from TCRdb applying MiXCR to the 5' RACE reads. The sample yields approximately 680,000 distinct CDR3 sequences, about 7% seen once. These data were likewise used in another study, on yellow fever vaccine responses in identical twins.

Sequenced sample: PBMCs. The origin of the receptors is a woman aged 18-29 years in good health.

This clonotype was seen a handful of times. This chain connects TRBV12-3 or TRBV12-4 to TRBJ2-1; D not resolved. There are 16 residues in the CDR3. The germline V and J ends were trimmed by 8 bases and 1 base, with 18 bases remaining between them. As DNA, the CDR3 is TGTGCCAGCCTCCCTAGGCTACTCGCGTCCTACAATGAGCAGTTCTTC. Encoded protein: CASLPRLLASYNEQFF.

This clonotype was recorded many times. CDR3 residues: CASSLDRGGNQPQHF. The CDR3 region has the DNA TGTGCCAGCAGTCTAGACAGGGGGGGCAATCAGCCCCAGCATTTT. The genes are TRBV12-3 or TRBV12-4 and TRBJ1-5, with 9 bases aligning to TRBD1. V lost 5 bases, J lost 2 bases, and 4 bases stayed unmatched. The CDR3 has 15 amino acids.

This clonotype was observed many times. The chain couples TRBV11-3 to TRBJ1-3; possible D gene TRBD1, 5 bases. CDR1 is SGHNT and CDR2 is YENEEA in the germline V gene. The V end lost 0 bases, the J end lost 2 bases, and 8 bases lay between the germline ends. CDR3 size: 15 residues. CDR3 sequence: CASSLDRAAGNTIYF. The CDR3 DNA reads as TGTGCCAGCAGCTTAGACAGGGCGGCTGGAAACACCATATATTTT.

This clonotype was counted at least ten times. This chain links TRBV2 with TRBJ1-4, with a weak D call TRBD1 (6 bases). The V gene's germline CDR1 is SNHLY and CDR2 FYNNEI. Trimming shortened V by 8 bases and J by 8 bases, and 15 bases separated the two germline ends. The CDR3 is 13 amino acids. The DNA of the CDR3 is TGTGCCAGCGTCCGGGACACCCGGGAAAAACTGTTTTTT. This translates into CASVRDTREKLFF.

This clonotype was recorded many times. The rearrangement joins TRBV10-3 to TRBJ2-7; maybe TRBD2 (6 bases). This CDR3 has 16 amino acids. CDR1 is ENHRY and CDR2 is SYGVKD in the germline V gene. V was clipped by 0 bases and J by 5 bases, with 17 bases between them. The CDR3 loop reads CAISESVAGSDDEQYF. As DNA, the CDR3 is TGTGCCATCAGTGAGTCGGTGGCGGGATCCGATGACGAGCAGTACTTC.

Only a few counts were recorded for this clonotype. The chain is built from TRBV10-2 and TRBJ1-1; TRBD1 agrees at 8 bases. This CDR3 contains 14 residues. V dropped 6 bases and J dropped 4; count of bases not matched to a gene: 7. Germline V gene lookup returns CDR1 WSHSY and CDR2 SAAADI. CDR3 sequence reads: CASRKDRDGTEAFF. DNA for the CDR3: TGCGCCAGCAGGAAGGACAGGGACGGCACTGAAGCTTTCTTT.

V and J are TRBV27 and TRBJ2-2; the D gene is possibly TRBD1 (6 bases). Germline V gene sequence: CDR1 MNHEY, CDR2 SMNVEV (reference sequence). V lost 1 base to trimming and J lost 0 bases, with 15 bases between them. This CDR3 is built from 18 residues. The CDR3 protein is CASSLYPYRDPNTGELFF. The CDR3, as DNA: TGTGCCAGCAGTTTATATCCCTACAGGGACCCGAACACCGGGGAGCTGTTTTTT.

The CDR3 DNA reads TGTGCCAGCTCACCAAATAGCGGGACCCAAGAGACCCAGTACTTC. Amino acid sequence: CASSPNSGTQETQYF. The chain recombines TRBV18 with TRBJ2-5, with 8 bases fitting TRBD2. V shed 2 bases and J 1 base; nucleotides not matched to a gene: 3. Germline-derived CDR1 and CDR2 are KGHSH and LQKENI. The CDR3 totals 15 residues.

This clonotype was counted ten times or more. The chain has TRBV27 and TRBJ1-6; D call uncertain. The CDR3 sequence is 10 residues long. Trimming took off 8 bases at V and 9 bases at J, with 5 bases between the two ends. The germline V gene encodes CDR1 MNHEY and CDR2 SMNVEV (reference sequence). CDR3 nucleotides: TGTGCCAGCGGAAGTTCACCCCTCCACTTT. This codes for CASGSSPLHF.

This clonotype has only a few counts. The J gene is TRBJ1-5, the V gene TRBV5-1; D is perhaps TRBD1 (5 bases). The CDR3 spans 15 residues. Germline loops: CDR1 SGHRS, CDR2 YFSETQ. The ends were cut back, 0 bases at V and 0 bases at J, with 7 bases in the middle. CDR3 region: CASSLADSSNQPQHF. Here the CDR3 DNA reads TGCGCCAGCAGCTTGGCCGACAGTAGCAATCAGCCCCAGCATTTT.

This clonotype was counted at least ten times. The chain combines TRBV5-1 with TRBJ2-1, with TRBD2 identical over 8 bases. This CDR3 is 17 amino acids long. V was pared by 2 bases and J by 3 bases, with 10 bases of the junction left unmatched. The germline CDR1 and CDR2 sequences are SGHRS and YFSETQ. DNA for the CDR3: TGCGCCAGCAGCTTCCTCACACCCGGGACTAGCTACAATGAGCAGTTCTTC. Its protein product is CASSFLTPGTSYNEQFF. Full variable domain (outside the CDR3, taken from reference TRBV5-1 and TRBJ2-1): KAGVTQTPRYLIKTRGQQVTLSCSPISGHRSVSWYQQTPGQGLQFLFEYFSETQRNKGNFPGRFSGRQFSNSRSEMNVSTLELGDSALYLCASSFLTPGTSYNEQFFGPGTRLTVL.

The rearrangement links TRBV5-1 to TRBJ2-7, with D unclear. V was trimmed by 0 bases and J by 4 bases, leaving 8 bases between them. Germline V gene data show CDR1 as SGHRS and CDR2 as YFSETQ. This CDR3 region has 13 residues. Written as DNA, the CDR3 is TGCGCCAGCAGCTTGGATTTCGGTTACGAGCAGTACGTC. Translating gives CASSLDFGYEQYV.

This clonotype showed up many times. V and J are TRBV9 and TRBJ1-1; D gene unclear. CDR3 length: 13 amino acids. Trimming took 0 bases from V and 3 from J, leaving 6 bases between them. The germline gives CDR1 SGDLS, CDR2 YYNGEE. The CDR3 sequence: CASSVDVDTEAFF. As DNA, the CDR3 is TGTGCCAGCAGCGTAGATGTGGACACTGAAGCTTTCTTT. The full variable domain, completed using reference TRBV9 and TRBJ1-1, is DSGVTQTPKHLITATGQRVTLRCSPRSGDLSVYWYQQSLDQGLQFLIQYYNGEERAKGNILERFSAQQFPDLHSELNLSSLELGDSALYFCASSVDVDTEAFFGQGTRLTVV.

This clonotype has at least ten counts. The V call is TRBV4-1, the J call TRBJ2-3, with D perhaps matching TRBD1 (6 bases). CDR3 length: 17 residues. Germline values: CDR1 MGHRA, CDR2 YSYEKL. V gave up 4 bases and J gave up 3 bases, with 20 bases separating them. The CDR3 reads CASSPYDRGGTTDTQYF. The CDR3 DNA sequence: TGCGCCAGCAGCCCCTACGACAGAGGGGGAACGACAGATACGCAGTATTTT.

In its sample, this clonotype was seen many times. CDR3 loop: CASSLSGRETQYF. The CDR3 nucleotides read TGTGCCAGCAGTTTATCTGGGAGGGAGACCCAGTACTTC. This sequence joins TRBV27 and TRBJ2-5; D possibly corresponds to TRBD2 (6 bases). The CDR3 spans 13 residues. V was trimmed by 0 bases and J by 5 bases, leaving 7 bases between them. Per the germline V gene, CDR1 is MNHEY and CDR2 is SMNVEV (reference sequence).

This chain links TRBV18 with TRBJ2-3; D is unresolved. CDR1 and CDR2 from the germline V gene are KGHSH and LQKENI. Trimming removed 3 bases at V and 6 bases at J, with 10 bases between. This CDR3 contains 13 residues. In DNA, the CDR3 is TGTGCCAGCTCACCTTCCCCGTCGGATACGCAGTATTTT. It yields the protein CASSPSPSDTQYF.

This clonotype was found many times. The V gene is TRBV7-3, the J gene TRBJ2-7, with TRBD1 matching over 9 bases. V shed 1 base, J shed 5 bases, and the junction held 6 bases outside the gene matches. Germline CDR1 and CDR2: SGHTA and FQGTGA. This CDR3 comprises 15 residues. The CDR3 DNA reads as TGTGCCAGCAGCTTAAGTGGGCGGACAGGGGACGAGCAGTACTTC. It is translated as CASSLSGRTGDEQYF.

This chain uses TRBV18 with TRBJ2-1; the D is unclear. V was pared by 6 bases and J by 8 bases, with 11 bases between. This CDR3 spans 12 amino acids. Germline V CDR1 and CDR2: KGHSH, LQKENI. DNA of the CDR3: TGTGCCAGCTCCATCTCAGTGGATGAGCAGTTCTTC. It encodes CASSISVDEQFF.

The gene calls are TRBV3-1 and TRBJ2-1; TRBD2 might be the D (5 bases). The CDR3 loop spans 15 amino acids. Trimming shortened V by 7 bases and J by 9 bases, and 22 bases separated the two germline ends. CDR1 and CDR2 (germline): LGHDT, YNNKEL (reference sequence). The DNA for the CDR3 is TGTGCCAGCACCATATCACTGGATAGCGCGGGTGAGCAGTTCTTC. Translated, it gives CASTISLDSAGEQFF.

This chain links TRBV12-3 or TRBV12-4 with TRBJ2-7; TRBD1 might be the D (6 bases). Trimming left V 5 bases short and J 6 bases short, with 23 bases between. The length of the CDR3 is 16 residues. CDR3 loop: CASSPTLKQQGREQYF. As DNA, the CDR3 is TGTGCCAGCAGTCCAACCCTCAAACAACAGGGTCGCGAGCAGTACTTC.

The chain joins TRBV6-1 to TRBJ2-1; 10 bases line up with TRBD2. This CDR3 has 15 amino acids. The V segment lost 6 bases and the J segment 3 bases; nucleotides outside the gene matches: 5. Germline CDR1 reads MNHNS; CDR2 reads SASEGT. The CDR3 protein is CASSRLAGFYNEQFF. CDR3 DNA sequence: TGTGCCAGCAGCCGACTAGCGGGTTTCTACAATGAGCAGTTCTTC.

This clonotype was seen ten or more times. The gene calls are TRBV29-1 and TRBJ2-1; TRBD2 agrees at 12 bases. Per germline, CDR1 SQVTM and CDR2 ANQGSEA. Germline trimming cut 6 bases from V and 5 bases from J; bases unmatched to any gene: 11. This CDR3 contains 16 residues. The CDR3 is CSVFPGLAGLDNEQFF. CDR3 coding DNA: TGCAGCGTCTTCCCGGGACTAGCGGGCCTCGACAATGAGCAGTTCTTC.

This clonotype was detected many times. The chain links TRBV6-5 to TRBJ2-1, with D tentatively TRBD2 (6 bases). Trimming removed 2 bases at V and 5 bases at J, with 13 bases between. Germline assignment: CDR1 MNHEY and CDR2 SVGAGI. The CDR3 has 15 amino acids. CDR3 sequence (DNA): TGTGCCAGCAGTTACCAGGCTAGCGAAGACAATGAGCAGTTCTTC. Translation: CASSYQASEDNEQFF.

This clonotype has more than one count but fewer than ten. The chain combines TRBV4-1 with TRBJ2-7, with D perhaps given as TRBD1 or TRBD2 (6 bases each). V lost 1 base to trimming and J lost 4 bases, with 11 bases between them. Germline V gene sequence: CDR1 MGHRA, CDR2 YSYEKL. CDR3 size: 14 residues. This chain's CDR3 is CASSQGIGGYEQYV. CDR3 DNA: TGCGCCAGCAGCCAAGGTATAGGGGGGTACGAGCAGTACGTC.

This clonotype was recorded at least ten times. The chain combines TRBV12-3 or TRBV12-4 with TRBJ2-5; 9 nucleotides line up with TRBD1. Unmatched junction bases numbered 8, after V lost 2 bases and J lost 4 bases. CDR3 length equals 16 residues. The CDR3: CASSLLGQGVRETQYF. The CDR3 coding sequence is TGTGCCAGCAGTTTATTGGGACAGGGAGTGAGAGAGACCCAGTACTTC.